Listed here is a single T cell receptor beta chain. Its antigen is not identified. For CDR3 and TCR beta VDJ profiling, genomic DNA was the template used. TCRdb called the reads again in MiXCR, with one record for every CDR3 protein. This table holds 95,000 to 120,000 distinct CDR3 sequences, around 49% found once. The data belong to a study of CD8+CD57+ T cells in acquired aplastic anemia. Study-wide context: Isolated CD4+ and CD8+ cells, once sorted, yielded DNA averaging about 3.4 ug. Average CD4+ read depth in healthy donors was around 9.9 million reads.

Study-wide results and limits: Simpson's diversity of CD8+ cells was not significantly different in patients compared with controls. Found in both controls and patients were around 31 CD8+ CDR3 sequences.

Germline-derived CDR1 and CDR2 are LNHDA and SQIVND (reference sequence). CDR3 length equals 14 residues. The trim removed 6 bases at V and 0 bases at J, leaving 4 bases unmatched. The chain has TRBV19 and TRBJ1-2, with 7 positions matching TRBD1. Sequencing was done on a sample of sorted CD4+, CD8+, or CD8+CD57+ T cells (not recorded which) from PBMCs. The origin of this receptor is a human donor in good health, serving as a control. CDR3 DNA sequence: TGTGCCAGTAGACAGGACAGGACTAACTATGGCTACACCTTC. Translated, it gives CASRQDRTNYGYTF. Filled out from reference TRBV19 and TRBJ1-2, the complete variable domain reads DGGITQSPKYLFRKEGQNVTLSCEQNLNHDAMYWYRQDPGQGLRLIYYSQIVNDFQKGDIAEGYSVSREKKESFPLTVTSAQKNPTAFYLCASRQDRTNYGYTFGSGTRLTVV.